One sample yielded the 28 T cell receptor beta chains listed below, sequenced in a study of T cell responses to AZD1222 COVID-19 vaccine. Clones were read by immunoSEQ multiplex PCR, and TCRdb kept only the in-frame ones, dropping some. The sample yields 150,000 to 200,000 clones, more than 70% seen once. The sequencing here drew on peripheral blood, taken 28 days after the second AZD1222 dose. These receptors were taken from an adult who received the AZD1222 COVID-19 vaccine.

The genes are TRBV14 and TRBJ1-5; D call uncertain. The V and J ends lost 1 base and 6 bases respectively, with 10 bases between them. The CDR3 has 14 amino acids. Germline V gene sequence: CDR1 SGHDN, CDR2 FVKESK. The CDR3 nucleotides are TGTGCCAGCAGCCAAGCTGGGTTGGTTCAGCCCCAGCATTTT. This gives the protein CASSQAGLVQPQHF.

The count of this clone is one. The chain recombines TRBV4-3 with TRBJ2-6, with no clear D. From germline, CDR1 is LGHNA and CDR2 YSLEER. V was trimmed by 4 bases and J by 0 bases, leaving 7 bases between them. This CDR3 is built from 15 residues. The CDR3 reads CASSPSGSGANVLTF. The CDR3 coding sequence is TGCGCCAGCAGCCCGTCAGGCTCTGGGGCCAACGTCCTGACTTTC.

The V gene is TRBV27, the J gene TRBJ2-3; D ambiguous. Germline loops: CDR1 MNHEY, CDR2 SMNVEV (reference sequence). Trimming took off 1 base at V and 4 bases at J, with 6 bases between the two ends. The CDR3 is 13 residues long. For the CDR3, the DNA is TGTGCCAGCAGTTTATGGACGGCAGATACGCAGTATTTT. Protein product: CASSLWTADTQYF.

The V gene is TRBV6-5, the J gene TRBJ1-6; D is uncertain. Trimming left V 5 bases short and J 7 bases short, with 15 bases between. Germline assignment: CDR1 MNHEY and CDR2 SVGAGI. The CDR3 extends over 15 amino acids. The CDR3 nucleotides read TGTGCCAGCAGTCGTCCGCGGGAGTGGAATTCACCCCTCCACTTT. Translating it yields CASSRPREWNSPLHF.

The chain couples TRBV14 to TRBJ2-2; 7 nucleotides match TRBD1. The ends lost 4 bases at V and 6 bases at J; junction bases unmatched: 8. Germline assignment: CDR1 SGHDN and CDR2 FVKESK. The CDR3 is 15 residues long. In DNA, the CDR3 is TGTGCCAGCAGCCTCACCGCAGGGGGTTCCGGGGAGCTGTTTTTT. It codes for CASSLTAGGSGELFF.

This chain links TRBV28 with TRBJ2-7; no clear D gene. Germline CDR1 reads MDHEN; CDR2 reads SYDVKM. With 3 bases removed from V and 5 bases from J, the gap between germline ends came to 8 bases. The CDR3 is 12 amino acids. CDR3 in amino acids: CASSLPPHEQYF. The CDR3 DNA is TGTGCCAGCAGTTTGCCCCCCCACGAGCAGTACTTC. The whole variable domain, remainder taken from reference TRBV28 and TRBJ2-7, is DVKVTQSSRYLVKRTGEKVFLECVQDMDHENMFWYRQDPGLGLRLIYFSYDVKMKEKGDIPEGYSVSREKKERFSLILESASTNQTSMYLCASSLPPHEQYFGPGTRLTVT.

The chain uses TRBV9 and TRBJ1-6; D gene uncertain. This CDR3 has 16 residues. Germline CDR1 SGDLS, CDR2 YYNGEE. Trimming removed 3 bases at V and 0 bases at J, with 10 bases between. CDR3 sequence (DNA): TGTGCCAGCAGCGCCCGGGAAGGCTCCTATAATTCACCCCTCCACTTT. It translates to CASSAREGSYNSPLHF. The whole variable domain, filled in from reference TRBV9 and TRBJ1-6, reads DSGVTQTPKHLITATGQRVTLRCSPRSGDLSVYWYQQSLDQGLQFLIQYYNGEERAKGNILERFSAQQFPDLHSELNLSSLELGDSALYFCASSAREGSYNSPLHFGNGTRLTVT.

This clone is a singleton in its sample. The CDR3 DNA reads TGTGCCAGCAGCTTAACGGGAGGGGGTCCAGATACGCAGTATTTT. This translates into CASSLTGGGPDTQYF. The rearrangement links TRBV7-6 to TRBJ2-3, with TRBD2 matching 8 bases. Trimming removed 2 bases from V and 4 bases from J; junction bases left unmatched: 5. This CDR3 is built from 15 residues. Germline V gene sequence: CDR1 SGHVS, CDR2 FNYEAQ.

V and J are TRBV27 and TRBJ2-2; 8 bases fit TRBD1. Per germline, CDR1 MNHEY and CDR2 SMNVEV (reference sequence). The CDR3 is made up of 14 amino acids. The V segment lost 10 bases and the J segment 6 bases; nucleotides outside the gene matches: 10. The CDR3 DNA reads TGTGCCACCAGGGGGCTAGGGCCAGCCGGGGAGCTGTTTTTT. It is translated as CATRGLGPAGELFF.

This clone was detected a few times. The chain recombines TRBV28 with TRBJ1-1, with D possibly TRBD1 on 5 matching bases. Per the germline V gene, CDR1 is MDHEN and CDR2 is SYDVKM. This CDR3 is 17 amino acids long. V lost 2 bases and J 1 base, leaving 17 bases between the germline ends. CDR3 sequence: CASSLVRRGRGNTEAFF. The CDR3 bases are TGTGCCAGCAGTTTAGTTCGTAGGGGAAGGGGGAACACTGAAGCTTTCTTT.

The genes are TRBV25-1 and TRBJ1-3; possibly TRBD1 for D (5 bases). CDR1 MGHDK and CDR2 SYGVNS come from the germline V gene. The CDR3 loop spans 14 amino acids. The ends were cut back, 6 bases at V and 0 bases at J, with 9 bases in the middle. The CDR3 here is CASRTALSGNTIYF. CDR3 bases: TGTGCCAGCAGGACAGCGCTCTCTGGAAACACCATATATTTT.

This chain joins TRBV28 and TRBJ2-1; no firm D call. Germline loops: CDR1 MDHEN, CDR2 SYDVKM. V lost 7 bases to trimming and J lost 1 base, with 14 bases between them. The CDR3 totals 15 residues. In nucleotides, the CDR3 is TGTGCCAGCAAGACTTCGACTCAATCCTACAATGAGCAGTTCTTC. Translating it yields CASKTSTQSYNEQFF.

This clone appeared a single time. The chain recombines TRBV6-2 or TRBV6-3 with TRBJ2-7; D may correspond to TRBD1 or TRBD2 (5 bases each). The CDR3 is 13 residues long. The germline V gene encodes CDR1 MNHEY and CDR2 SVGEGT. With 6 bases removed from V and 2 bases from J, the gap between germline ends came to 11 bases. The CDR3, as DNA: TGTGCCAGCAGACCTCAGGGACCCTACGAGCAGTACTTC. This sequence encodes CASRPQGPYEQYF.

The gene calls are TRBV3-1 (or the pseudogene TRBV3-2) and TRBJ2-7, with D hard to call. The V end lost 4 bases, the J end lost 0 bases, and 13 bases lay between the germline ends. Germline V gene lookup returns CDR1 LGHDT and CDR2 YNNKEL (reference sequence). The CDR3 length is 15 residues. The CDR3 is CASSPRRVDSYEQYF. In DNA form, the CDR3 reads TGTGCCAGCAGCCCCCGTCGTGTCGACTCCTACGAGCAGTACTTC.

This chain uses TRBV19 with TRBJ1-6, with D unclear. CDR3 length: 13 amino acids. CDR1 is LNHDA and CDR2 is SQIVND in the germline V gene (reference sequence). The V end was cut by 5 bases, the J end by 6 bases, with 8 bases between. The DNA for the CDR3 is TGTGCCAGTAGTGATTACAGTAATTCACCCCTCCACTTT. It is translated as CASSDYSNSPLHF.

Here the CDR3 reads CASSKARRERPDTQYF. DNA of the CDR3: TGTGCCAGCAGCAAAGCGCGGAGGGAAAGGCCAGATACGCAGTATTTT. This chain joins TRBV21-1 and TRBJ2-3; the D call of TRBD2 is as the table states it, not checked on the DNA. TRBV21-1 is a documented pseudogene. This CDR3 region has 16 residues.

This chain links TRBV6-2 or TRBV6-3 with TRBJ2-2; 7 bases line up with TRBD1. With V trimmed by 5 bases and J by 5 bases, 8 bases remained unmatched. The germline V gene has CDR1 MNHEY and CDR2 SVGEGT. The CDR3 has 15 amino acids. As DNA, the CDR3 is TGTGCCAGCAGTGACAGGACAGGACGGACCGGGGAGCTGTTTTTT. Protein product: CASSDRTGRTGELFF.

This chain links TRBV12-3 or TRBV12-4 with TRBJ2-7; D unresolved. The CDR3 runs 13 residues. Trimming left V 7 bases short and J 1 base short, with 11 bases between. The CDR3 nucleotides read TGTGCCAGCACCCCCTCTAGGTCCTACGAGCAGTACTTC. Its protein product is CASTPSRSYEQYF.

This chain connects TRBV6-5 to TRBJ2-3, with D hard to call. The CDR3 has 11 amino acids. V lost 6 bases, J lost 1 base, and 2 bases lay in between. Germline CDR1 reads MNHEY; CDR2 reads SVGAGI. The CDR3 here is CASRGTDTQYF. In DNA, the CDR3 is TGTGCCAGCAGAGGCACAGATACGCAGTATTTT.

This chain links TRBV9 with TRBJ1-2, with TRBD1 as a possible D gene (5 bases). The V end was cut by 4 bases, the J end by 2 bases, with 15 bases between. This CDR3 is 15 amino acids long. Germline lookup yields CDR1 SGDLS and CDR2 YYNGEE. This CDR3 is CASSPQGRLNYGYTF. The CDR3 DNA follows: TGTGCCAGCAGCCCCCAGGGACGGCTAAACTATGGCTACACCTTC.

The rearrangement uses TRBV15 and TRBJ2-7, with 7 bases that match TRBD2. With 2 bases clipped from V and 4 bases from J, the junction kept 14 bases outside the gene matches. CDR3 length: 17 residues. Germline CDR1 reads LNHNV; CDR2 reads YYDKDF (reference sequence). The CDR3 loop reads CATSRRPGRGREYEQYF. The CDR3 DNA reads as TGTGCCACCAGCAGACGACCAGGGAGGGGAAGAGAATACGAGCAGTACTTC.

CDR3 in amino acids: CASSIGLAGGLTYEQYF. The CDR3 DNA is TGTGCCAGTAGTATCGGACTAGCGGGGGGCCTAACCTACGAGCAGTACTTC. The rearrangement uses TRBV19 and TRBJ2-7; 14 bases map to TRBD2. From germline, CDR1 is LNHDA and CDR2 SQIVND (reference sequence). Unmatched junction bases numbered 6, after V lost 3 bases and J lost 2 bases. This CDR3 is 17 amino acids long. Supplemented by reference TRBV19 and TRBJ2-7, the full variable domain reads DGGITQSPKYLFRKEGQNVTLSCEQNLNHDAMYWYRQDPGQGLRLIYYSQIVNDFQKGDIAEGYSVSREKKESFPLTVTSAQKNPTAFYLCASSIGLAGGLTYEQYFGPGTRLTVT.

J is TRBJ1-1 and V is TRBV25-1; 8 positions match TRBD1. Germline lookup yields CDR1 MGHDK and CDR2 SYGVNS. Trimming at V came to 6 bases and at J to 5 bases, leaving 8 bases not matched to a gene. The CDR3 spans 14 residues. The CDR3 region is CASSPRGRETEAFF. The CDR3 nucleotides are TGTGCCAGCAGCCCCAGGGGGCGCGAGACTGAAGCTTTCTTT.

Here the CDR3 reads CASSLVEGLGEQYF. In DNA form, the CDR3 reads TGTGCCAGCAGCTTAGTAGAGGGATTGGGCGAGCAGTACTTC. The chain links TRBV7-3 to TRBJ2-7; the D gene is possibly TRBD2 (5 bases). Germline V gene lookup returns CDR1 SGHTA and CDR2 FQGTGA. This CDR3 has 14 amino acids. V shed 2 bases and J shed 6 bases, with 14 bases lying between them.

V usage is TRBV7-9 and J usage is TRBJ2-5, with D perhaps matching TRBD1 or TRBD2 (6 bases each). Trimming took 2 bases from V and 5 from J, leaving 12 bases between them. Germline CDR1 is SEHNR and CDR2 is FQNEAQ (reference sequence). The CDR3 has 14 residues. CDR3 DNA: TGTGCCAGCAGCTTACAACAGGGAGGCGAGACCCAGTACTTC. Its translation: CASSLQQGGETQYF.

The chain combines TRBV5-6 with TRBJ2-7; TRBD1 aligns across 7 bases. V was pared by 2 bases and J by 2 bases, with 7 bases of the junction left unmatched. The CDR3 sequence is 15 residues long. The germline V gene has CDR1 SGHDT and CDR2 YYEEEE. The CDR3 is CASSLRGDSPYEQYF. The CDR3 bases are TGTGCCAGCAGCTTAAGAGGGGACAGTCCCTACGAGCAGTACTTC.

The chain recombines TRBV28 with TRBJ2-5; TRBD2 agrees at 10 bases. The CDR3 has 15 amino acids. With V trimmed by 2 bases and J by 4 bases, 4 bases remained unmatched. In germline, CDR1 is MDHEN, CDR2 SYDVKM. CDR3 protein: CASSLGAGGPETQYF. As DNA, the CDR3 is TGTGCCAGCAGTTTAGGAGCGGGAGGGCCAGAGACCCAGTACTTC.

The chain combines TRBV7-2 with TRBJ2-7; 9 nucleotides agree with TRBD2. Per the germline V gene, CDR1 is SGHTA and CDR2 is FQGNSA. Trimming at V came to 3 bases and at J to 3 bases, leaving 3 bases not matched to a gene. This CDR3 has 14 residues. CDR3 amino acids: CASSFGLAIYEQYF. The CDR3 DNA is TGTGCCAGCAGCTTCGGACTAGCGATCTACGAGCAGTACTTC.